Shown below are 19 T cell receptor beta chains from a single sample sequenced in a study of regulatory T cells in long-lasting Graves disease. The TCR beta library used iRepertoire HTBI primers with Arm-PCR amplification of CDR3. Each CDR3 protein is one row after TCRdb ran MiXCR on the multiplex PCR reads. This table has about half a million distinct CDR3 sequences, 9.5% to 15% appearing once. Time point here: newly diagnosed GD, antithyroid drugs for less than 3 months. RNA from PBMCs was the source of the TCR library. In addition, the sample was reused for a study of T cells in Graves' hyperthyroidism and ophthalmopathy.

The specimen was peripheral blood mononuclear cells (PBMCs), collected at new diagnosis, from a patient treated with antithyroid drugs. These receptors came from a woman in her twenties or thirties with Graves disease.

The rearrangement uses TRBV28 and TRBJ2-7; tentatively, D is TRBD2 (5 bases). Germline values: CDR1 MDHEN, CDR2 SYDVKM. V was clipped by 2 bases and J by 3 bases, with 14 bases between them. This CDR3 region has 15 residues. Here the CDR3 reads CASSLSGGYSYEQYF. In nucleotides, the CDR3 is TGTGCCAGCAGTTTAAGTGGCGGGTATAGCTACGAGCAGTACTTC.

DNA of the CDR3: TGTGCCAGTACCGCTAGGACCACAGATACGCAGTATTTT. Protein product: CASTARTTDTQYF. The gene calls are TRBV19 and TRBJ2-3; no reliable D call. With 7 bases removed from V and 2 bases from J, the gap between germline ends came to 10 bases. Germline CDR1 and CDR2: LNHDA and SQIVND (reference sequence). CDR3 length: 13 residues. The variable domain in full, completed from reference TRBV19 and TRBJ2-3, reads DGGITQSPKYLFRKEGQNVTLSCEQNLNHDAMYWYRQDPGQGLRLIYYSQIVNDFQKGDIAEGYSVSREKKESFPLTVTSAQKNPTAFYLCASTARTTDTQYFGPGTRLTVL.

This clonotype has at least ten counts. V is TRBV28 and J is TRBJ1-2; D is uncertain. Germline V gene data show CDR1 as MDHEN and CDR2 as SYDVKM. The CDR3 spans 14 residues. The V and J ends lost 6 bases and 4 bases respectively, with 15 bases between them. The chain's CDR3 is CASSNSLDLYGYTF. The CDR3, as DNA: TGTGCCAGCAGCAACTCCCTGGACCTCTATGGCTACACCTTC.

This clonotype showed up just a few times. The rearrangement uses TRBV3-1 and TRBJ2-2; 8 bases map to TRBD2. The CDR3 totals 16 residues. Germline V CDR1 and CDR2: LGHDT, YNNKEL (reference sequence). Trimming removed 4 bases from V and 2 bases from J; junction bases left unmatched: 6. The CDR3 region has the DNA TGTGCCAGCAGCCGCTGGACTAGCCGAAACACCGGGGAGCTGTTTTTT. Translated, it gives CASSRWTSRNTGELFF.

J is TRBJ1-5 and V is TRBV6-2 or TRBV6-3; the D is unclear. This CDR3 has 15 residues. V dropped 4 bases and J dropped 5 bases, with 15 bases sitting between them. CDR1 is MNHEY, CDR2 SVGEGT, per germline. CDR3 sequence (DNA): TGTGCCAGCAGTTCCTATTACCTGTCAGATCAGCCCCAGCATTTT. Its protein product is CASSSYYLSDQPQHF.

The chain links TRBV4-2 to TRBJ1-1; D uncertain. Trimming left V 4 bases short and J 10 bases short, with 19 bases between. CDR1 is LGHNA and CDR2 is YNFKEQ in the germline V gene. This CDR3 is 14 amino acids long. The CDR3: CASSPGDREKRAFF. In DNA, the CDR3 is TGTGCCAGCAGCCCCGGAGACCGGGAAAAGAGAGCTTTCTTT.

The rearrangement links TRBV9 to TRBJ2-3, with TRBD2 as a possible D gene (5 bases). The CDR3 length is 13 residues. V was shortened by 3 bases and J by 7 bases, with 12 bases between the two germline ends. The germline gives CDR1 SGDLS, CDR2 YYNGEE. CDR3 in amino acids: CASSDKGRNTQYF. For the CDR3, the DNA is TGTGCCAGCAGCGATAAAGGGAGAAATACGCAGTATTTT.

The chain is built from TRBV7-9 and TRBJ2-1, with 10 bases identical to TRBD2. V gave up 5 bases and J gave up 12 bases; unmatched junction bases: 10. The CDR3 contains 14 residues. Germline V gene sequence: CDR1 SEHNR, CDR2 FQNEAQ (reference sequence). CDR3 residues: CASSPSGGEWAQFF. The CDR3 nucleotides read TGTGCCAGCAGCCCCAGCGGGGGGGAATGGGCGCAGTTCTTC.

The gene calls are TRBV2 and TRBJ2-2; D perhaps matches TRBD1 (5 bases). V lost 6 bases, J lost 4 bases, and 15 bases lay in between. Germline values: CDR1 SNHLY, CDR2 FYNNEI. The CDR3 runs 15 residues. The CDR3 loop reads CASRFGPQGTGELFF. CDR3 DNA sequence: TGTGCCAGCAGGTTTGGCCCCCAGGGCACCGGGGAGCTGTTTTTT.

This clonotype came up many times. This chain joins TRBV20-1 and TRBJ1-4; the D is unclear. Trimming took off 5 bases at V and 0 bases at J, with 10 bases between the two ends. This CDR3 has 14 amino acids. Germline CDR1 reads DFQATT; CDR2 reads SNEGSKA (reference sequence). CDR3: CSALFGATNEKLFF. In DNA form, the CDR3 reads TGCAGTGCTCTGTTCGGTGCAACTAATGAAAAACTGTTTTTT.

There are many counts of this clonotype. J is TRBJ1-5 and V is TRBV28, with unresolved D. The germline V gene has CDR1 MDHEN and CDR2 SYDVKM. This CDR3 comprises 14 residues. The ends were cut back, 6 bases at V and 5 bases at J, with 14 bases in the middle. CDR3 protein: CASRTPGIHQPQHF. In DNA form, the CDR3 reads TGTGCCAGCAGGACTCCCGGGATTCATCAGCCCCAGCATTTT.

Ten or more counts support this clonotype. Here the CDR3 DNA reads TGTGCCTGGACCGCCTCAGGAACTAATGAAAAACTGTTTTTT. This encodes CAWTASGTNEKLFF. This sequence joins TRBV30 and TRBJ1-4; D is unresolved. Trimming cost V 4 bases and J 1 base, with 10 bases left between them. The CDR3 extends over 14 amino acids. The germline gives CDR1 GTSNPN, CDR2 SVGIG (reference sequence).

At least ten counts were recorded for this clonotype. The chain has TRBV13 and TRBJ2-7; either TRBD1 or TRBD2 may supply D (5 bases each). CDR1 and CDR2 from the germline V gene are PRHDT and FYEKMQ (reference sequence). The length of the CDR3 is 15 residues. The germline V and J ends were trimmed by 3 bases and 0 bases, with 12 bases remaining between them. This CDR3 reads CASSFQGPSSYEQYF. Written as DNA, the CDR3 is TGTGCCAGCAGCTTTCAGGGACCGAGCTCCTACGAGCAGTACTTC.

This clonotype was recorded a few times. The genes are TRBV6-1 and TRBJ2-6; D may be TRBD1 (5 bases). This CDR3 is built from 15 residues. The germline V gene has CDR1 MNHNS and CDR2 SASEGT. Trimming stripped 10 bases from V and 0 bases from J, with 13 bases between. The chain's CDR3 is CATTQGSSGANVLTF. The CDR3 region has the DNA TGTGCCACGACTCAGGGTTCCTCTGGGGCCAACGTCCTGACTTTC.

This clonotype was seen many times. The V call is TRBV7-6, the J call TRBJ2-7; 9 bases are shared with TRBD2. Unmatched junction bases numbered 4, after V lost 1 base and J lost 3 bases. Germline assignment: CDR1 SGHVS and CDR2 FNYEAQ. The CDR3 runs 15 residues. CDR3 nucleotide sequence: TGTGCCAGCAGCTTAGGGAGCGGGAGGTTCTACGAGCAGTACTTC. Its translation: CASSLGSGRFYEQYF. Combining the CDR3 with reference TRBV7-6 and TRBJ2-7 gives the whole variable domain GAGVSQSPRYKVTKRGQDVALRCDPISGHVSLYWYRQALGQGPEFLTYFNYEAQQDKSGLPNDRFSAERPEGSISTLTIQRTEQRDSAMYRCASSLGSGRFYEQYFGPGTRLTVT.

The chain joins TRBV7-9 to TRBJ2-7; perhaps TRBD2 as D (5 bases). The CDR3 runs 17 residues. V lost 5 bases to trimming and J lost 3 bases, with 23 bases between them. Germline V gene data show CDR1 as SEHNR and CDR2 as FQNEAQ (reference sequence). CDR3 sequence reads: CASSQFPGYRGNYEQYF. As DNA, the CDR3 is TGTGCCAGCAGCCAATTCCCTGGATATCGGGGTAACTACGAGCAGTACTTC.

This clonotype turned up a few times. The chain is built from TRBV19 and TRBJ1-1; a weak D match, TRBD1 (5 bases). The germline V gene has CDR1 LNHDA and CDR2 SQIVND (reference sequence). There are 16 residues in the CDR3. The germline V and J ends were trimmed by 0 bases and 1 base, with 12 bases remaining between them. In DNA, the CDR3 is TGTGCCAGTAGTATAGATAGGACACACGCGAACACTGAAGCTTTCTTT. It is translated as CASSIDRTHANTEAFF.

This clonotype has a count of ten or more. The rearrangement links TRBV30 to TRBJ1-4, with D perhaps TRBD1 (6 bases). Germline-derived CDR1 and CDR2 are GTSNPN and SVGIG (reference sequence). The CDR3 is 14 amino acids. Trimming stripped 4 bases from V and 7 bases from J, with 16 bases between. The CDR3 nucleotides are TGTGCCTGGACGGTGGGGACAAAGGGTGAAAAACTGTTTTTT. Translating gives CAWTVGTKGEKLFF.

This clonotype showed up many times. V is TRBV11-3 and J is TRBJ1-1; D is uncertain. The CDR3 contains 15 residues. CDR1 and CDR2 from the germline V gene are SGHNT and YENEEA. Trimming stripped 5 bases from V and 1 base from J, with 14 bases between. The CDR3 DNA follows: TGTGCCAGCAGCGGTTCCTCTTTTGAGAACACTGAAGCTTTCTTT. Its protein is CASSGSSFENTEAFF.